The T cell receptor (beta chain) described here comes from a study of identical twins. This clonotype has only a few counts. The antigen is not known. Template switching, a step in the protocol, added a universal primer site, and cDNA carried unique molecular identifiers. Each CDR3 protein is one row after TCRdb ran MiXCR on the 5' RACE reads. The sample has about 470,000 distinct CDR3 sequences, approximately 25% seen once. General study points: Cord blood beta clonotypes present at high abundance carried fewer insertions; no such pattern appeared in memory repertoires.

The V and J ends lost 4 bases and 0 bases respectively, with 7 bases between them. Germline V gene sequence: CDR1 SGHRS, CDR2 YFSETQ. The CDR3 covers 13 residues. This sample was shared with a second study, whose subject was T cells expressing NK-cell markers.

This receptor was identified in a woman between 18 and 30 years old in good health. The sample consisted of CD4+ T cells sorted from blood. The V gene is TRBV5-1, the J gene TRBJ1-1; no reliable D call. The CDR3 sequence is CASSIDMNTEAFF. Here the CDR3 DNA reads TGCGCCAGCAGCATTGACATGAACACTGAAGCTTTCTTT.